This passage covers 23 T cell receptor beta chains from one sample sequenced in a study of blood T cells in healthy people across ages. Alongside a J-beta primer mix, a sample-barcoded 5' primer served in a second PCR lasting roughly 7 to 11 cycles. TCRdb re-called the 5' RACE reads through MiXCR, storing one row per CDR3 protein. This sample yields around 800,000 distinct CDR3 sequences, of which approximately 59% are seen a single time; roughly 26% belongs to the top ten. The source material was blood. Receptors were obtained from a man aged 30 to 45 in good health.

To note about this clonotype: This may arise from a read error, as a much more abundant clone is one base away. This chain joins TRBV27 and TRBJ2-1, with 7 bases identical to TRBD2. The CDR3 totals 15 residues. The V gene end was trimmed by 6 bases and the J gene end by 0 bases; junction bases not matched to a gene: 5. CDR1 is MNHEY and CDR2 is SMNVEV in the germline V gene (reference sequence). Written as DNA, the CDR3 is TGTGCCAGCAGGGCCGGGGGGAGCTCCTACAATGAGCAGTTCTTC. Translation gives CASRAGGSSYNEQFF.

This clonotype appeared once. The rearrangement uses TRBV29-1 and TRBJ2-1; D is unclear. CDR1 and CDR2 from the germline V gene are SQVTM and ANQGSEA. This CDR3 contains 13 residues. The V gene lost 4 bases and the J gene lost 7 bases, with 14 bases spanning the gap. The DNA for the CDR3 is TGCAGCGTTGCGGTGTCTTGGGTTAATGAGCAGTTCTTC. It yields the protein CSVAVSWVNEQFF.

The chain uses TRBV5-6 and TRBJ2-5, with D tentatively TRBD1 (6 bases). The CDR3 is made up of 15 amino acids. With 5 bases removed from V and 4 bases from J, the gap between germline ends came to 18 bases. Germline values: CDR1 SGHDT, CDR2 YYEEEE. The CDR3 DNA sequence: TGTGCCAGCAGATTGAACAGGGTGTTTGGAGAGACCCAGTACTTC. Its protein product is CASRLNRVFGETQYF.

This clonotype was counted a single time. The chain joins TRBV29-1 to TRBJ2-2; D uncertain. The CDR3 contains 11 residues. V lost 1 base to trimming and J lost 6 bases, with 3 bases between them. The germline V gene encodes CDR1 SQVTM and CDR2 ANQGSEA. The CDR3 region has the DNA TGCAGCGTTGAAGGACCCGGGGAGCTGTTTTTT. It translates to CSVEGPGELFF.

The chain employs TRBV6-1 and TRBJ2-3; 15 bases match TRBD2. Germline V gene lookup returns CDR1 MNHNS and CDR2 SASEGT. J gave up 0 bases and V 5 bases, and 9 bases lay outside the gene matches. This CDR3 contains 19 residues. The CDR3 bases are TGTGCCAGCAGTCCTCGGACTAGCGGGGGGGCCGTCAGCACAGATACGCAGTATTTT. Its translation is CASSPRTSGGAVSTDTQYF.

The chain recombines TRBV7-7 with TRBJ2-1; D remains unclear. From germline, CDR1 is SSHAT and CDR2 FNYEAQ (reference sequence). V lost 1 base, J lost 2 bases, and 9 bases lay in between. This CDR3 region has 15 residues. DNA of the CDR3: TGTGCCAGCAGCTTAGGTCCGTTTACCTACAATGAGCAGTTCTTC. Translating gives CASSLGPFTYNEQFF. The entire variable domain, with the rest obtained from reference TRBV7-7 and TRBJ2-1, is as follows: GAGVSQSPRYKVTKRGQDVTLRCDPISSHATLYWYQQALGQGPEFLTYFNYEAQPDKSGLPSDRFSAERPEGSISTLTIQRTEQRDSAMYRCASSLGPFTYNEQFFGPGTRLTVL.

V usage is TRBV6-5 and J usage is TRBJ1-2; TRBD1 matches at 9 bases. V gave up 6 bases and J gave up 7 bases; unmatched junction bases: 3. CDR3 length: 12 residues. The V gene's germline CDR1 is MNHEY and CDR2 SVGAGI. The chain's CDR3 is CASRQQGAGYTF. The CDR3 bases are TGTGCCAGCAGGCAACAGGGGGCTGGCTACACCTTC.

The genes are TRBV7-8 and TRBJ2-6; unclear D gene. Deletions cut 7 bases from V and 1 base from J, with 8 bases between. CDR3 length equals 14 residues. CDR1 and CDR2 from the germline V gene are SGHVS and FQNEAQ. In nucleotides, the CDR3 is TGTGCCAGCAAGCGTGGGTCTGGGGCCAACGTCCTGACTTTC. It codes for CASKRGSGANVLTF. The complete variable domain, with remaining parts taken from reference TRBV7-8 and TRBJ2-6, reads GAGVSQSPRYKVAKRGQDVALRCDPISGHVSLFWYQQALGQGPEFLTYFQNEAQLDKSGLPSDRFFAERPEGSVSTLKIQRTQQEDSAVYLCASKRGSGANVLTFGAGSRLTVL.

A few counts support this clonotype. This chain joins TRBV7-2 and TRBJ2-7; D remains ambiguous. The V and J ends lost 4 bases and 6 bases respectively, with 10 bases between them. The CDR3 consists of 12 residues. Germline CDR1 and CDR2: SGHTA and FQGNSA. The CDR3 DNA reads TGTGCCAGCAGCTGGCACGACGGCGAGCAGTACTTC. It encodes CASSWHDGEQYF.

The chain uses TRBV5-1 and TRBJ2-5; D is uncertain. The end of the DNA fits TRBJ2-7 better, so the J call may be wrong. CDR3 length: 17 amino acids. Germline assignment: CDR1 SGHRS and CDR2 YFSETQ. CDR3: CASSLAGGAQALYEQYF. DNA for the CDR3: TGCGCCAGCAGCTTGGCCGGTGGAGCCCAAGCCCTTTACGAGCAGTACTTC.

The chain couples TRBV18 to TRBJ2-3; 8 positions match TRBD2. Germline V gene lookup returns CDR1 KGHSH and CDR2 LQKENI. The CDR3 loop spans 15 amino acids. After removal of 6 bases from V and 2 bases from J, the junction contained 7 bases not matched to a gene. CDR3 sequence: CASSGRAGATDTQYF. For the CDR3, the DNA is TGTGCCAGCTCCGGACGAGCGGGGGCCACAGATACGCAGTATTTT. Using reference TRBV18 and TRBJ2-3 for the parts outside the CDR3, the full variable domain is NAGVMQNPRHLVRRRGQEARLRCSPMKGHSHVYWYRQLPEEGLKFMVYLQKENIIDESGMPKERFSAEFPKEGPSILRIQQVVRGDSAAYFCASSGRAGATDTQYFGPGTRLTVL.

The rearrangement links TRBV14 to TRBJ2-3; TRBD2 is a possible D gene (6 bases). V was clipped by 5 bases and J by 4 bases, with 10 bases between them. The CDR3 is 13 amino acids. Germline values: CDR1 SGHDN, CDR2 FVKESK. The CDR3 reads CASSNPSADTQYF. CDR3 DNA: TGTGCCAGCAGCAACCCTAGCGCAGATACGCAGTATTTT.

This clonotype was detected only a few times. This chain uses TRBV6-5 with TRBJ2-1; D call uncertain. CDR3 size: 12 residues. Germline CDR1 and CDR2: MNHEY and SVGAGI. Trimming removed 0 bases from V and 5 bases from J, with 2 bases in between. The CDR3 region is CASSYSNNEQFF. DNA of the CDR3: TGTGCCAGCAGTTACTCGAACAATGAGCAGTTCTTC.

The chain employs TRBV6-1 and TRBJ2-7, with 9 bases aligning to TRBD2. CDR3 length equals 15 residues. Germline V lookup: CDR1 MNHNS, CDR2 SASEGT. J was trimmed by 0 bases and V by 0 bases; bases with no gene match: 0. The CDR3 region is CASSEAGLASYEQYF. The CDR3 bases are TGTGCCAGCAGTGAAGCGGGACTAGCCTCCTACGAGCAGTACTTC.

The chain couples TRBV4-2 to TRBJ1-2, with D uncertain. The CDR3 runs to 12 residues. Germline values: CDR1 LGHNA, CDR2 YNFKEQ. Trimming removed 0 bases at V and 6 bases at J, with 5 bases between. CDR3 loop: CASSQDVHGYTF. In DNA, the CDR3 is TGTGCCAGCAGCCAAGATGTCCATGGCTACACCTTC.

This clonotype has only one observation. This chain joins TRBV7-9 and TRBJ1-2, with TRBD1 matching 9 bases. V gave up 6 bases and J gave up 5 bases; unmatched junction bases: 7. Germline CDR1 reads SEHNR; CDR2 reads FQNEAQ (reference sequence). The CDR3 is 14 amino acids. CDR3 sequence reads: CASSFGQGTYGYTF. The CDR3 DNA follows: TGTGCCAGCAGTTTCGGACAGGGGACATATGGCTACACCTTC.

This clonotype turned up a few times. The V gene is TRBV18, the J gene TRBJ2-7, with 10 nucleotides matching TRBD1. The germline V gene has CDR1 KGHSH and CDR2 LQKENI. The CDR3 has 13 amino acids. The V gene end was trimmed by 6 bases and the J gene end by 5 bases; junction bases not matched to a gene: 4. The CDR3 nucleotides read TGTGCCAGCTCTGGACAGGGGGGCCACGAGCAGTACTTC. Protein product: CASSGQGGHEQYF.

The J gene is TRBJ2-1, the V gene TRBV11-3; a possible D gene is TRBD1 (6 bases). The CDR3 loop spans 14 amino acids. The germline V gene encodes CDR1 SGHNT and CDR2 YENEEA. V lost 1 base and J 6 bases, leaving 10 bases between the germline ends. The CDR3 sequence: CASSLGPRGNEQFF. The CDR3, as DNA: TGTGCCAGCAGCTTAGGCCCCAGGGGCAATGAGCAGTTCTTC.

The chain has TRBV7-8 and TRBJ1-6; 7 bases line up with TRBD1. Germline assignment: CDR1 SGHVS and CDR2 FQNEAQ. With 4 bases clipped from V and 7 bases from J, the junction kept 10 bases outside the gene matches. This CDR3 is built from 16 residues. The DNA for the CDR3 is TGTGCCAGCAGCTACCCGACAGGGATTAGCAATTCACCCCTCCACTTT. Its translation: CASSYPTGISNSPLHF. The entire variable domain, with the rest obtained from reference TRBV7-8 and TRBJ1-6, is as follows: GAGVSQSPRYKVAKRGQDVALRCDPISGHVSLFWYQQALGQGPEFLTYFQNEAQLDKSGLPSDRFFAERPEGSVSTLKIQRTQQEDSAVYLCASSYPTGISNSPLHFGNGTRLTVT.

This clonotype was seen more than once but under ten times. The chain recombines TRBV7-9 with TRBJ2-1, with D maybe TRBD1 (6 bases). V was clipped by 6 bases and J by 7 bases, with 13 bases between them. Per germline, CDR1 SEHNR and CDR2 FQNEAQ (reference sequence). The CDR3 length is 13 residues. The CDR3 loop reads CASRARDINEQFF. DNA for the CDR3: TGTGCCAGCAGAGCCCGGGACATAAATGAGCAGTTCTTC.

V and J are TRBV7-2 and TRBJ2-1, with 7 bases lining up with TRBD1. V was pared by 5 bases and J by 4 bases, with 8 bases of the junction left unmatched. In germline, CDR1 is SGHTA, CDR2 FQGNSA. This CDR3 is built from 15 residues. The CDR3 region is CASSPFTGEYNEQFF. The DNA of the CDR3 is TGTGCCAGCAGCCCTTTTACAGGGGAATACAATGAGCAGTTCTTC.

The J gene is TRBJ1-1, the V gene TRBV5-1, with 7 bases aligning to TRBD1. CDR3 length equals 14 residues. Germline values: CDR1 SGHRS, CDR2 YFSETQ. Trimming at V came to 2 bases and at J to 4 bases, leaving 5 bases not matched to a gene. The CDR3 sequence: CASSLTGASTEAFF. The CDR3 coding sequence is TGCGCCAGCAGCTTAACAGGGGCCAGCACTGAAGCTTTCTTT.

The V gene is TRBV7-3, the J gene TRBJ2-1; D tentatively reads TRBD1 or TRBD2 (6 bases each). V was cut by 4 bases and J by 6 bases, with 22 bases left in between. Germline loops: CDR1 SGHTA, CDR2 FQGTGA. The CDR3 contains 17 residues. DNA of the CDR3: TGTGCCAGCAGCTCCCCAGAGGGGGGCCATTGGGGCAATGAGCAGTTCTTC. This codes for CASSSPEGGHWGNEQFF.